The source of this TCR beta chain is a study of identical twins. TCRdb itself ran the 5' RACE reads through MiXCR, one entry per CDR3 protein. The sample includes 1.5 million to 2 million distinct CDR3 sequences, roughly 35% of them seen just once. Overall study findings and caveats: Out-of-frame beta sequences exhibited a weaker degree of excess twin sharing. Compared with unrelated sharing, twin-shared out-of-frame alpha sequences had more low-probability sequences.

Comments on this clonotype: The antigen is undetermined.

J was trimmed by 5 bases and V by 0 bases; bases with no gene match: 5. Germline assignment: CDR1 SGHDN and CDR2 FVKESK. There are 15 residues in the CDR3. This clonotype originated in a newborn girl in good health. Sequenced material: cord blood. The V and J genes are TRBV14 and TRBJ2-3; 7 positions agree with TRBD2. The CDR3 DNA follows: TGTGCCAGCAGCCAAGAGGGGGGGATCATAGATACGCAGTATTTT. This encodes CASSQEGGIIDTQYF.